Following are 21 T cell receptor beta chains from one sample sequenced in a study of cytomegalovirus exposure and HLA in healthy donors. Amplification used 60 Vbeta primers and 13 Jbeta primers. Assay used: immunoSEQ multiplex PCR; TCRdb lists only in-frame clones, some missing. The sample has roughly 250,000 clones, about four fifths seen once. The source material was PBMCs. These receptors originate from a woman in her forties in good health and CMV-seropositive.

The chain recombines TRBV10-3 with TRBJ2-5; 12 positions match TRBD2. V lost 6 bases to trimming and J lost 3 bases; unmatched junction nucleotides: 5. The CDR3 has 15 amino acids. Per germline, CDR1 ENHRY and CDR2 SYGVKD. The CDR3 here is CAIRDLAGGEETQYF. The CDR3 DNA reads as TGTGCCATCAGGGACCTAGCGGGAGGGGAAGAGACCCAGTACTTC.

The chain is built from TRBV25-1 and TRBJ2-5, with 7 bases aligning to TRBD1. The germline V gene encodes CDR1 MGHDK and CDR2 SYGVNS. This CDR3 spans 12 amino acids. V lost 7 bases and J lost 5; bases outside the gene matches: 4. The CDR3 nucleotides are TGTGCCAGCACGAACAGGGGTGAGACCCAGTACTTC. Translating gives CASTNRGETQYF.

The chain couples TRBV11-3 to TRBJ2-2; possibly TRBD2 for D (5 bases). CDR1 and CDR2 from the germline V gene are SGHNT and YENEEA. V gave up 5 bases and J gave up 6 bases, with 19 bases separating them. The CDR3 contains 16 residues. The CDR3 region has the DNA TGTGCCAGCAGCAGCGCCGGGATTACACCTCCCGGGGAGCTGTTTTTT. Its translation is CASSSAGITPPGELFF.

The rearrangement links TRBV18 to TRBJ2-1; 11 bases match TRBD2. From germline, CDR1 is KGHSH and CDR2 LQKENI. V was clipped by 6 bases and J by 7 bases; unmatched bases: 11. The CDR3 has 16 amino acids. The CDR3: CASSPNLAGGGNEQFF. The CDR3 DNA reads TGTGCCAGCTCGCCTAACCTAGCGGGAGGTGGGAATGAGCAGTTCTTC.

V usage is TRBV11-3 and J usage is TRBJ2-2, with D possibly being TRBD1 (6 bases). The CDR3 has 15 amino acids. CDR1 SGHNT and CDR2 YENEEA come from the germline V gene. Deletions cut 3 bases from V and 1 base from J, with 9 bases between. The chain's CDR3 is CASSLSGENTGELFF. Here the CDR3 DNA reads TGTGCCAGCAGCTTGTCAGGGGAGAACACCGGGGAGCTGTTTTTT.

This chain connects TRBV5-4 to TRBJ1-4, with D perhaps matching TRBD1 (5 bases). Trimming pared 4 bases from V and 1 base from J, leaving 14 bases between. The CDR3 covers 16 residues. Germline CDR1 and CDR2: SGHNT and YYREEE (reference sequence). The CDR3 spells CASSPGAVGTNEKLFF. For the CDR3, the DNA is TGTGCCAGCAGCCCTGGGGCAGTAGGAACTAATGAAAAACTGTTTTTT.

The rearrangement links TRBV7-2 to TRBJ2-2; TRBD2 matches 7 bases. V lost 3 bases to trimming and J lost 1 base; unmatched junction nucleotides: 5. CDR3 size: 16 residues. Germline V lookup: CDR1 SGHTA, CDR2 FQGNSA. CDR3 in amino acids: CASSFTGTMNTGELFF. CDR3 nucleotides: TGTGCCAGCAGCTTCACCGGGACTATGAACACCGGGGAGCTGTTTTTT.

V is TRBV28 and J is TRBJ2-3, with 9 bases matching TRBD2. V gave up 6 bases and J gave up 7 bases; unmatched junction bases: 14. The germline V gene has CDR1 MDHEN and CDR2 SYDVKM. CDR3 length: 16 amino acids. The CDR3 bases are TGTGCCAGCAGGCCCCCAGTCCTAGCGGGAAGAAATACGCAGTATTTT. Its translation is CASRPPVLAGRNTQYF.

The chain couples TRBV27 to TRBJ2-1; 12 bases map to TRBD2. Germline-derived CDR1 and CDR2 are MNHEY and SMNVEV (reference sequence). This CDR3 comprises 15 residues. V lost 5 bases, J lost 6 bases, and 5 bases stayed unmatched. This CDR3 reads CASSTLAGGPNEQFF. The CDR3 DNA follows: TGTGCCAGCAGTACTCTAGCGGGAGGGCCCAATGAGCAGTTCTTC.

CDR3 protein: CASSPPSGLNTEAFF. CDR3 sequence (DNA): TGTGCCAGCAGCCCCCCCTCCGGTCTGAACACTGAAGCTTTCTTT. The chain recombines TRBV6-5 with TRBJ1-1; D call uncertain. With 6 bases removed from V and 0 bases from J, the gap between germline ends came to 14 bases. The CDR3 has 15 residues. CDR1 is MNHEY, CDR2 SVGAGI, per germline.

The rearrangement links TRBV19 to TRBJ2-3; TRBD2 matches at 12 bases. The CDR3 sequence is 16 residues long. Looked up from germline, CDR1 is LNHDA and CDR2 is SQIVND (reference sequence). With 3 bases clipped from V and 3 bases from J, the junction kept 4 bases outside the gene matches. The CDR3 region is CASSILAGGPTDTQYF. CDR3 nucleotide sequence: TGTGCCAGTAGTATCCTAGCGGGAGGGCCAACAGATACGCAGTATTTT.

The J gene is TRBJ1-1, the V gene TRBV18; 10 bases line up with TRBD1. Germline V gene sequence: CDR1 KGHSH, CDR2 LQKENI. CDR3 size: 14 residues. V lost 2 bases to trimming and J lost 11 bases; unmatched junction nucleotides: 8. The CDR3 loop is CASSPGGTGEMAFF. DNA of the CDR3: TGTGCCAGCTCACCAGGAGGGACAGGGGAAATGGCTTTCTTT.

The chain's CDR3 is CASSPGTGVSTDTQYF. The DNA of the CDR3 is TGTGCCAGCTCACCAGGGACAGGGGTTAGCACAGATACGCAGTATTTT. The rearrangement uses TRBV18 and TRBJ2-3; 10 nucleotides agree with TRBD1. The CDR3 is 16 amino acids. From germline, CDR1 is KGHSH and CDR2 LQKENI. V gave up 2 bases and J gave up 0 bases; unmatched junction bases: 2. The whole variable domain, filled in from reference TRBV18 and TRBJ2-3, reads NAGVMQNPRHLVRRRGQEARLRCSPMKGHSHVYWYRQLPEEGLKFMVYLQKENIIDESGMPKERFSAEFPKEGPSILRIQQVVRGDSAAYFCASSPGTGVSTDTQYFGPGTRLTVL.

V usage is TRBV28 and J usage is TRBJ1-2; a possible D gene is TRBD1 (5 bases). V lost 3 bases, J lost 8 bases, and 19 bases lay in between. CDR3 length: 15 residues. CDR1 MDHEN and CDR2 SYDVKM come from the germline V gene. Here the CDR3 reads CASSLGGTLAGGYTF. CDR3 sequence (DNA): TGTGCCAGCAGTTTGGGGGGGACTTTGGCCGGGGGCTACACCTTC.

The chain links TRBV19 to TRBJ1-2; D is unclear. The CDR3 extends over 15 amino acids. CDR1 and CDR2 from the germline V gene are LNHDA and SQIVND (reference sequence). The V end lost 4 bases, the J end lost 4 bases, and 16 bases lay between the germline ends. The DNA for the CDR3 is TGTGCCAGTAGTAGTGGCGACTCACTGATCTATGGCTACACCTTC. Protein product: CASSSGDSLIYGYTF.

The CDR3, as DNA: TGTGCCAGCAGCCAAGAACCCAGCGGGGGACCCTACGAGCAGTACTTC. Translated: CASSQEPSGGPYEQYF. This chain joins TRBV4-2 and TRBJ2-7; 8 nucleotides match TRBD2. This CDR3 comprises 16 residues. The J segment lost 2 bases and the V segment lost 0 bases, leaving 6 bases of the junction unmatched. Germline-derived CDR1 and CDR2 are LGHNA and YNFKEQ.

This chain joins TRBV6-5 and TRBJ1-2; 8 positions match TRBD1. V gave up 8 bases and J gave up 1 base; unmatched junction bases: 9. Germline CDR1 and CDR2: MNHEY and SVGAGI. This CDR3 region has 15 residues. The CDR3 DNA follows: TGTGCCAGCCTTCACAATACAGGGGGTAACTATGGCTACACCTTC. Its translation is CASLHNTGGNYGYTF.

J is TRBJ1-1 and V is TRBV9, with 9 bases fitting TRBD1. CDR1 and CDR2 from the germline V gene are SGDLS and YYNGEE. The V and J ends lost 4 bases and 0 bases, in that order; junction bases with no gene match: 7. This CDR3 comprises 16 residues. CDR3 amino acids: CASSPRTGDLNTEAFF. DNA of the CDR3: TGTGCCAGCAGCCCGCGGACAGGGGATTTGAACACTGAAGCTTTCTTT. The full variable domain, with the rest looked up from reference TRBV9 and TRBJ1-1, is DSGVTQTPKHLITATGQRVTLRCSPRSGDLSVYWYQQSLDQGLQFLIQYYNGEERAKGNILERFSAQQFPDLHSELNLSSLELGDSALYFCASSPRTGDLNTEAFFGQGTRLTVV.

The chain employs TRBV28 and TRBJ1-5; possibly TRBD1 for D (6 bases). The CDR3 has 15 amino acids. Trimming removed 2 bases from V and 4 bases from J, with 12 bases in between. Germline V lookup: CDR1 MDHEN, CDR2 SYDVKM. This chain's CDR3 is CASSLVQGINQPQHF. In nucleotides, the CDR3 is TGTGCCAGCAGTTTAGTTCAGGGGATAAATCAGCCCCAGCATTTT. The variable domain in full, completed from reference TRBV28 and TRBJ1-5, reads DVKVTQSSRYLVKRTGEKVFLECVQDMDHENMFWYRQDPGLGLRLIYFSYDVKMKEKGDIPEGYSVSREKKERFSLILESASTNQTSMYLCASSLVQGINQPQHFGDGTRLSIL.

The V call is TRBV6-5, the J call TRBJ2-2; unclear D gene. CDR3 length: 12 amino acids. Trimming took off 6 bases at V and 7 bases at J, with 9 bases between the two ends. The germline gives CDR1 MNHEY, CDR2 SVGAGI. The chain's CDR3 is CASRIPFGELFF. The CDR3 nucleotides read TGTGCCAGCAGAATCCCCTTCGGGGAGCTGTTTTTT.

The chain has TRBV7-2 and TRBJ2-1; 13 bases are a match to TRBD2. The CDR3 contains 16 residues. Germline trimming cut 1 base from V and 6 bases from J; bases unmatched to any gene: 3. The germline V gene encodes CDR1 SGHTA and CDR2 FQGNSA. This CDR3 is CASSLGTSGSANEQFF. The CDR3 coding sequence is TGTGCCAGCAGCTTAGGGACTAGCGGGAGCGCCAATGAGCAGTTCTTC.